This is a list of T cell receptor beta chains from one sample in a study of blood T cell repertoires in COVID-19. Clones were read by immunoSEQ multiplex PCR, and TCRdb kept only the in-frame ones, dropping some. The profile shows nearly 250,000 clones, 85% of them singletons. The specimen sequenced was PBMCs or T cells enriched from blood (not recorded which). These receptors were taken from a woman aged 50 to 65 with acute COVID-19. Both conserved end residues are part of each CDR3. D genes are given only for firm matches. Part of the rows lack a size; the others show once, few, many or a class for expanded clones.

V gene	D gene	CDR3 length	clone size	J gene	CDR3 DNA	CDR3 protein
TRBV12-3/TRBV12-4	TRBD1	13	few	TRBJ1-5	TGTGCCAGCAGTTTAGAGGGGGCTGAGCCCCAGCATTTT	CASSLEGAEPQHF
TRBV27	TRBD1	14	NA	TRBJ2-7	TGTGCCAGCGGGATGAAGGGGGCGTCCTACGAGCAGTACTTC	CASGMKGASYEQYF
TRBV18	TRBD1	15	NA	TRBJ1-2	TGTGCCAGCTCACCTTTTGACAGGGATAGATTTGGCTACACCTTC	CASSPFDRDRFGYTF
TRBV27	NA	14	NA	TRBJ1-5	TGTGCCAGCAGTTTAGGGGGGGTCAATCAGCCCCAGCATTTT	CASSLGGVNQPQHF
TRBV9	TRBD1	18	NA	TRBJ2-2	TGTGCCAGCAGCCCCGCACCAGGGGGCCCCGCGAACACCGGGGAGCTGTTTTTT	CASSPAPGGPANTGELFF
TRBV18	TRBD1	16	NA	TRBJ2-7	TGTGCCAGCTCACCACCTTCGACAGGGAACTCCTACGAGCAGTACTTC	CASSPPSTGNSYEQYF
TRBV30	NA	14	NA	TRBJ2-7	TGTGCCCTCGAGACTAAAGGGGGAGTCTACGAGCAGTACTTC	CALETKGGVYEQYF
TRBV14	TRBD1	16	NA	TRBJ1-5	TGTGCCAGCAAACAACGCACAACAGGGGGCCATCAGCCCCAGCATTTT	CASKQRTTGGHQPQHF
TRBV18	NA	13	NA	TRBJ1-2	TGTGCCAGCTCACCAGGGCAGATGAATGGCTACACCTTC	CASSPGQMNGYTF
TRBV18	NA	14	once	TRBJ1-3	TGTGCCAGCTCACCCACAGGCCCAGGAAACACCATATATTTT	CASSPTGPGNTIYF
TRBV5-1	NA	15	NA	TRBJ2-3	TGCGCCAGCAGACTGAGCAGGGTTGGCACAGATACGCAGTATTTT	CASRLSRVGTDTQYF
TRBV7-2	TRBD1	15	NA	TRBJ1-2	TGTGCCAGCAGCGCGCCGGGACAGGGGGGCTATGGCTACACCTTC	CASSAPGQGGYGYTF
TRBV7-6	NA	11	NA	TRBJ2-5	TGTGCCAGCAGCTTATCGGAGACCCAGTACTTC	CASSLSETQYF
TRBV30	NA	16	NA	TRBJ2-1	TGTGCCTGGAACCCCAGGGCCCCGTTCGTGAGCAATGAGCAGTTCTTC	CAWNPRAPFVSNEQFF
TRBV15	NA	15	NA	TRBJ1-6	TGTGCCACCAGCAGAGAGTTAGCTCTTAATTCACCCCTCCACTTT	CATSRELALNSPLHF
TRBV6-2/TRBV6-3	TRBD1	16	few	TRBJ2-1	TGTGCCAGCAGTTCGACCGGGACAGGGAGTTACAATGAGCAGTTCTTC	CASSSTGTGSYNEQFF
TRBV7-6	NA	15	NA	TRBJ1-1	TGTGCCAGCAGCCCGAGACAGACGGCCCCGGGTAGAGCTTTCTTT	CASSPRQTAPGRAFF
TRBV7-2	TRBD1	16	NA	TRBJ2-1	TGTGCCAGCAGCTTATCCGGGACAGGGTTCAACAATGAGCAGTTCTTC	CASSLSGTGFNNEQFF
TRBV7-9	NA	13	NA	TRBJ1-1	TGTGCCAGCAGCTTAGGGGGGCCTCCTGAAGCTTTCTTT	CASSLGGPPEAFF
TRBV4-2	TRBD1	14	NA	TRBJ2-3	TGTGCCAGCAGGGGACAGGGTCAGTCAGATACGCAGTATTTT	CASRGQGQSDTQYF
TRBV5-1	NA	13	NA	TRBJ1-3	TGCGCCAGCAGCGCGATCGATGGAAACACCATATATTTT	CASSAIDGNTIYF
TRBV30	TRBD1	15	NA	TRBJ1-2	TGTGCCTGGAGCGAGCTCGACAGGGGAGTCTATGGCTACACCTTC	CAWSELDRGVYGYTF
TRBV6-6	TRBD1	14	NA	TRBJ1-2	TGTGCCAGCAGGGCAACGGGACAGTCCTATGGCTACACCTTC	CASRATGQSYGYTF
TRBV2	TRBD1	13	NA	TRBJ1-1	TGTGCCAGCAGGGGGGACAGGAACACTGAAGCTTTCTTT	CASRGDRNTEAFF
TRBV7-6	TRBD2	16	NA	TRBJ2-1	TGTGCCAGCAGCCCAAGGGAAGCGGGGGGGCAAAGTGAGCAGTTCTTC	CASSPREAGGQSEQFF
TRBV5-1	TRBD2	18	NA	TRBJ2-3	TGCGCCAGCAGCCCCATAGCGGGGGGGATTCTGAGCACAGATACGCAGTATTTT	CASSPIAGGILSTDTQYF
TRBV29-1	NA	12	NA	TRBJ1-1	TGCAGCGTTGTTTTGGGGCCCGCTGAAGCTTTCTTT	CSVVLGPAEAFF
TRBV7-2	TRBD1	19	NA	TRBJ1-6	TGTGCCAGCAGCAGAACCGGGACAGGGGCTATGAGCCAAAATTCACCCCTCCACTTT	CASSRTGTGAMSQNSPLHF
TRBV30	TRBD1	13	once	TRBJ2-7	TGTGCCTGGGGACAGGGGGCGGGATACGAGCAGTACTTC	CAWGQGAGYEQYF
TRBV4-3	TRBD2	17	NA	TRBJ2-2	TGCGCCAGCAGCCAACGGGCTAGCGGGGAGGGCACCGGGGAGCTGTTTTTT	CASSQRASGEGTGELFF
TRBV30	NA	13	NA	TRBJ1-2	TGTGCCTGGACTCCGACAGTGAACTATGGCTACACCTTC	CAWTPTVNYGYTF
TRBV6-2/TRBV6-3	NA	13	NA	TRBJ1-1	TGTGCCAGCAGTTCGCAATTTGACAGGAAAGCTTTCTTT	CASSSQFDRKAFF
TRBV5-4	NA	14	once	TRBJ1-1	TGTGCCAGCAAGGTAGCGGGAGGGATCACTGAAGCTTTCTTT	CASKVAGGITEAFF
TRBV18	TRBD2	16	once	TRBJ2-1	TGTGCCAGCTCACCACTGAGAAGCCCTGGGGGGGATGAGCAGTTCTTC	CASSPLRSPGGDEQFF
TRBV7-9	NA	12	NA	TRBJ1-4	TGTGCCAGCAGCTTTGGGGGGGAAAAACTGTTTTTT	CASSFGGEKLFF
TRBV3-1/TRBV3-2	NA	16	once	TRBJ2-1	TGTGCCAGCAGCCGAAAGACCCGGGGGAGGGGGGATGAGCAGTTCTTC	CASSRKTRGRGDEQFF
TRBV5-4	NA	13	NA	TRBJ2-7	TGTGCCAGCAGCTCTCCCCAGGAAAGGAAGCAGTACTTC	CASSSPQERKQYF
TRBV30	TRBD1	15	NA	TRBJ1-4	TGTGCCTGGAGTCCTCAGACAGGGTTAGACGAAAAACTGTTTTTT	CAWSPQTGLDEKLFF
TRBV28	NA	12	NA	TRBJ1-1	TGTGCCAGCAGTTTAATCAGGTCTGAAGCTTTCTTT	CASSLIRSEAFF
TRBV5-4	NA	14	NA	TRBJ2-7	TGTGCCTCAAACCGGGACTTGGGCGCCTACGAGCAGTACTTC	CASNRDLGAYEQYF
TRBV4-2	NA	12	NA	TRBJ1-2	TGTGCCAGCAGCCAAGTGGAGGAGGGCTACACCTTC	CASSQVEEGYTF
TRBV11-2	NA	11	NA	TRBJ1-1	TGTGCCAGCAAGGAGGGGACTGAAGCTTTCTTT	CASKEGTEAFF